This TCR beta chain derives from a study of blood T cell repertoires in COVID-19. This clone showed up just a few times. The data were produced by immunoSEQ multiplex PCR, yet TCRdb's version contains in-frame clones alone and is incomplete. The sample holds hundreds of thousands of clones; around 87% are singletons and the top ten take less than 2%. This CDR3 is 16 amino acids long. J was trimmed by 9 bases and V by 5 bases; bases with no gene match: 14. Germline CDR1 MNHEY, CDR2 SVGEGT. The source of this sequence is a woman younger than 30 with acute COVID-19. The V and J genes are TRBV6-2 or TRBV6-3 and TRBJ2-1; 9 bases match TRBD1. The specimen was PBMCs or T cells enriched from blood (not recorded which). CDR3 sequence (DNA): TGTGCCAGCAGTGCCGCCGGGACAGGGCTTTCGGGTGAGCAGTTCTTC. This encodes CASSAAGTGLSGEQFF.